One sample yielded the 14 T cell receptor beta chains listed below, sequenced in a study of OX40 agonist ivuxolimab in advanced cancers. The repertoire was sequenced with immunoSEQ multiplex PCR; TCRdb's copy has only in-frame clones and lacks some. The sample carries roughly 50,000 clones, 89% recorded once. The sample here was CD4+ or CD8+ T cells sorted from blood, taken in a trial of the OX40 agonist ivuxolimab. The origin of the receptors is an adult with an advanced solid tumor such as melanoma, head and neck, liver or kidney cancer.

This clone has just one count. This chain links TRBV5-5 with TRBJ2-7; D unclear. Trimming took off 4 bases at V and 4 bases at J, with 9 bases between the two ends. CDR3 length equals 12 residues. Per germline, CDR1 SGHKS and CDR2 YYEKEE (reference sequence). CDR3 nucleotide sequence: TGTGCCAGCAGCCCCACTGGGTACGAGCAGTACTTC. It specifies CASSPTGYEQYF.

The rearrangement joins TRBV4-1 to TRBJ2-1; weak D call: TRBD2 (6 bases). Trimming took 3 bases from V and 0 from J, leaving 15 bases between them. Germline loops: CDR1 MGHRA, CDR2 YSYEKL. This CDR3 is built from 17 residues. CDR3 DNA sequence: TGCGCCAGCAGCCAGGCTGTGGTGGGGGGCTCCTACAATGAGCAGTTCTTC. It translates to CASSQAVVGGSYNEQFF.

The rearrangement joins TRBV6-1 to TRBJ2-1, with 13 positions matching TRBD2. From germline, CDR1 is MNHNS and CDR2 SASEGT. The CDR3 runs to 15 residues. Trimming cost V 3 bases and J 4 bases; bases outside gene matches: 0. This CDR3 is CASSETSGGYNEQFF. DNA of the CDR3: TGTGCCAGCAGTGAGACTAGCGGGGGGTACAATGAGCAGTTCTTC.

The gene calls are TRBV9 and TRBJ2-1; 9 bases map to TRBD2. Trimming took 2 bases from V and 4 from J; bases not matched to a gene: 4. CDR1 is SGDLS and CDR2 is YYNGEE in the germline V gene. This CDR3 spans 15 amino acids. CDR3 bases: TGTGCCAGCAGCGTGCCTAGCGGGGTATACAATGAGCAGTTCTTC. It specifies CASSVPSGVYNEQFF.

The chain carries TRBV6-1 and TRBJ2-7; D gene ambiguous. CDR1 is MNHNS, CDR2 SASEGT, per germline. This CDR3 region has 11 residues. V lost 3 bases to trimming and J lost 4 bases, with 4 bases between them. CDR3 amino acids: CASSEKYEQYV. CDR3 DNA sequence: TGTGCCAGCAGTGAGAAATACGAGCAGTACGTC.

This clone occurred once. V gene TRBV4-1 combines with J gene TRBJ1-1; D ambiguous. The germline CDR1 and CDR2 sequences are MGHRA and YSYEKL. The CDR3 runs to 15 residues. Trimming removed 0 bases from V and 1 base from J, with 9 bases in between. As DNA, the CDR3 is TGCGCCAGCAGCCAAGAATCCGGGAGGAACACTGAAGCTTTCTTT. This encodes CASSQESGRNTEAFF.

V usage is TRBV4-1 and J usage is TRBJ2-2, with D maybe TRBD2 (6 bases). The CDR3 totals 14 residues. The germline V and J ends were trimmed by 2 bases and 6 bases, with 10 bases remaining between them. The germline V gene has CDR1 MGHRA and CDR2 YSYEKL. The chain's CDR3 is CASSQLTSPGELFF. In nucleotides, the CDR3 is TGCGCCAGCAGCCAACTCACTAGCCCCGGGGAGCTGTTTTTT.

This sequence joins TRBV27 and TRBJ2-3; 8 nucleotides agree with TRBD1. The CDR3 length is 16 residues. CDR1 is MNHEY and CDR2 is SMNVEV in the germline V gene (reference sequence). Trimming at V came to 5 bases and at J to 5 bases, leaving 12 bases not matched to a gene. The CDR3 protein is CASSTLRTGQQDTQYF. The CDR3, as DNA: TGTGCCAGCAGTACCCTACGGACAGGGCAGCAAGATACGCAGTATTTT.

V is TRBV21-1 and J is TRBJ2-5; TRBD2 was called by the table and not checked on the DNA. TRBV21-1 is flagged as a pseudogene. The CDR3 extends over 16 amino acids. CDR3 residues: CASSNVIRNGGETQYF. The CDR3 DNA is TGTGCCAGCAGCAATGTTATCCGAAACGGGGGAGAGACCCAGTACTTC.

V is TRBV2 and J is TRBJ2-7, with 13 bases fitting TRBD2. J was trimmed by 6 bases and V by 5 bases; bases with no gene match: 7. Germline CDR1 SNHLY, CDR2 FYNNEI. CDR3 length: 15 residues. CDR3 in amino acids: CASSSGLAGVSEQYF. The CDR3, as DNA: TGTGCCAGCAGTTCCGGACTAGCGGGAGTAAGCGAGCAGTACTTC.

V usage is TRBV6-5 and J usage is TRBJ1-2; TRBD1 might be the D (6 bases). Trimming left V 4 bases short and J 4 bases short, with 19 bases between. CDR3 size: 16 residues. The germline gives CDR1 MNHEY, CDR2 SVGAGI. This chain's CDR3 is CASSSFIRGMAYGYTF. CDR3 nucleotides: TGTGCCAGCAGTTCTTTTATTAGGGGGATGGCCTATGGCTACACCTTC.

Of note for this clone: One junction end disagrees with the germline gene, perhaps due to a read error. The sample contains more than one DNA sequence encoding this CDR3. The gene calls are TRBV5-1 and TRBJ1-1, with D perhaps matching TRBD1 (6 bases). Germline V gene data show CDR1 as SGHRS and CDR2 as YFSETQ. The CDR3 length is 16 residues. CDR3 coding DNA: TGCGCCAGCAGCTACCTCCCGGGACACCGGAACACTGAAGCCTTCTTT. This encodes CASSYLPGHRNTEAFF.

This chain links TRBV4-1 with TRBJ2-1, with TRBD2 identical over 7 bases. The germline V gene has CDR1 MGHRA and CDR2 YSYEKL. V lost 4 bases to trimming and J lost 10 bases; unmatched junction nucleotides: 13. This CDR3 spans 15 amino acids. CDR3 sequence (DNA): TGCGCCAGCAGCCTCCCGGGACTACCTCTCGGGGAGCAGTTCTTC. Translating gives CASSLPGLPLGEQFF.

This rearrangement joins TRBV5-6 to TRBJ1-2; D is undetermined. The length of the CDR3 is 13 residues. The V end was cut by 4 bases, the J end by 0 bases, with 7 bases between. Germline CDR1 is SGHDT and CDR2 is YYEEEE. For the CDR3, the DNA is TGTGCCAGCAGCGGCGGGGCTAACTATGGCTACACCTTC. It translates to CASSGGANYGYTF.